The subject of this entry is one TCR beta chain. Its antigen is as yet unknown. This sample was included in a study of shared clonotypes between healthy human individuals. The overall study: A donor's plate count was three for CD4 naive and three for CD4 memory; CD8 naive had two and CD8 memory one. Study results and limitations: The study found about 5.1% of naive CD4 clonotypes shared across several donors. Clonotype sharing among the donors was expected to vary with sequencing depth.

Donors, healthy HIV-negative adults, lacked recent acute infections or vaccinations. Measured with immunoSEQ multiplex PCR; TCRdb has only the in-frame clones, and not every one. The repertoire holds some 1 million clones, with 75% as singletons. J was trimmed by 4 bases and V by 5 bases; bases with no gene match: 14. Germline V gene data show CDR1 as KGHSH and CDR2 as LQKENI. CDR3 length: 17 residues. V is TRBV18 and J is TRBJ2-5; 9 bases align to TRBD1. The receptor's source is a man between 18 and 35 years old in good health. The sequencing input was memory CD4+ T cells sorted from blood. As to subset: CD45RA-negative fraction. The CDR3 is CASSSGTGFGRGETQYF. The CDR3 DNA follows: TGTGCCAGCTCATCCGGGACAGGGTTTGGGAGAGGAGAGACCCAGTACTTC.